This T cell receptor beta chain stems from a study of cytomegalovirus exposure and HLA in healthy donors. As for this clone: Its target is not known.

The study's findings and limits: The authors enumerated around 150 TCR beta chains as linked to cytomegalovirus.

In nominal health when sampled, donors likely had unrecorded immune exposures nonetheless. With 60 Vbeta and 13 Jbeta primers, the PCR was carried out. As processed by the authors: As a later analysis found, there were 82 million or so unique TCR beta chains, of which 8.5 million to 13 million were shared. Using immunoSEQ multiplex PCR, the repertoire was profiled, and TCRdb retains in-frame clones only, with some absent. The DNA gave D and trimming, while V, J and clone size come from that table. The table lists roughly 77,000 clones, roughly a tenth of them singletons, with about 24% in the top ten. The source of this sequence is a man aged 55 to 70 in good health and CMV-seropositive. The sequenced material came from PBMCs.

The CDR3 nucleotides read TGTGCCAGCAGGAGGGACAGCGGACCAAGAAACACCATATATTTT. It yields the protein CASRRDSGPRNTIYF. This chain connects TRBV2 to TRBJ1-3; 7 bases fit TRBD1. CDR3 length: 15 residues. V lost 6 bases, J lost 5 bases, and 10 bases stayed unmatched. Germline V gene sequence: CDR1 SNHLY, CDR2 FYNNEI.